The 11 T cell receptor beta chains given below trace back to one sample, sequenced in a study of OX40 agonist ivuxolimab in advanced cancers. The method was immunoSEQ multiplex PCR; TCRdb's version includes in-frame clones alone and lacks a portion of them. The sample lists 70,000 or so clones, about four fifths occurring once. Material: CD4+ or CD8+ T cells sorted from blood, obtained in a trial of the OX40 agonist ivuxolimab. These receptors came from an adult with an advanced solid tumor such as melanoma, head and neck, liver or kidney cancer.

This chain links TRBV11-2 with TRBJ2-1; TRBD1 aligns across 12 bases. This CDR3 is built from 16 residues. CDR1 and CDR2 from the germline V gene are SGHAT and FQNNGV. V was clipped by 1 base and J by 11 bases; unmatched bases: 9. The CDR3 protein is CASSLVIGTGGVKQFF. CDR3 DNA: TGTGCCAGCAGCTTAGTAATTGGGACAGGGGGCGTAAAGCAGTTCTTC.

V is TRBV7-8 and J is TRBJ2-3; D is unclear. Germline V gene sequence: CDR1 SGHVS, CDR2 FQNEAQ. The CDR3 contains 11 residues. The ends were cut back, 7 bases at V and 6 bases at J, with 8 bases in the middle. CDR3 protein: CASTRTDTQYF. CDR3 nucleotide sequence: TGTGCCAGCACCCGTACGGATACGCAGTATTTT.

In DNA, the CDR3 is TGTGCCAGCAGCCGTAGCACAGATACGCAGTATTTT. It specifies CASSRSTDTQYF. This sequence joins TRBV27 and TRBJ2-3, with D unresolved. Germline-derived CDR1 and CDR2 are MNHEY and SMNVEV (reference sequence). The CDR3 extends over 12 amino acids. V was pared by 6 bases and J by 0 bases, with 4 bases between.

This clone was counted once. This chain joins TRBV28 and TRBJ1-2; D is undetermined. CDR1 and CDR2 (germline): MDHEN, SYDVKM. Trimming cost V 4 bases and J 0 bases, with 12 bases left between them. The CDR3 is 15 residues long. CDR3 sequence (DNA): TGTGCCAGCAGTTCGGCCCGTCCCGCTAACTATGGCTACACCTTC. Protein product: CASSSARPANYGYTF.

The chain links TRBV7-7 to TRBJ2-2; tentative D call: TRBD2 (7 bases). The V and J ends lost 6 bases and 3 bases respectively, with 11 bases between them. Germline V gene data show CDR1 as SSHAT and CDR2 as FNYEAQ (reference sequence). The CDR3 has 14 residues. Here the CDR3 DNA reads TGTGCCAGCAGAGGGGGAGGGCACACCGGGGAGCTGTTTTTT. Translation gives CASRGGGHTGELFF.

V usage is TRBV11-2 and J usage is TRBJ1-4; the D gene is possibly TRBD1 (5 bases). From germline, CDR1 is SGHAT and CDR2 FQNNGV. This CDR3 is built from 15 residues. Trimming took 4 bases from V and 2 from J, leaving 11 bases between them. CDR3 sequence (DNA): TGTGCCAGCAGCTCGGCACAGGAGACTAATGAAAAACTGTTTTTT. Translating it yields CASSSAQETNEKLFF.

By share, this clone ranks as medium-sized (0.01 to 0.1%). This rearrangement joins TRBV2 to TRBJ2-1, with D possibly called TRBD1 or TRBD2 (5 bases each). From germline, CDR1 is SNHLY and CDR2 FYNNEI. V gave up 1 base and J gave up 13 bases, with 11 bases separating them. CDR3 size: 12 residues. CDR3 protein: CASSEGDVDQFF. CDR3 sequence (DNA): TGTGCCAGCAGTGAAGGGGACGTCGACCAGTTCTTC.

This clone was recorded once. The chain links TRBV4-1 to TRBJ1-1; tentative D call: TRBD1 (6 bases). Germline V gene data show CDR1 as MGHRA and CDR2 as YSYEKL. Trimming took 7 bases from V and 2 from J, leaving 17 bases between them. CDR3 length: 15 amino acids. The CDR3 coding sequence is TGCGCCAGCACCTTGTCGGGGGGCGCAAACACTGAAGCTTTCTTT. Its translation is CASTLSGGANTEAFF.

This clone was seen only once. The chain couples TRBV11-3 to TRBJ1-1; TRBD1 agrees at 7 bases. CDR1 and CDR2 from the germline V gene are SGHNT and YENEEA. The CDR3 loop spans 15 amino acids. V was clipped by 5 bases and J by 5 bases; unmatched bases: 11. CDR3 region: CASSARQGAGTEAFF. CDR3 DNA sequence: TGTGCCAGCAGCGCGAGACAGGGCGCTGGGACTGAAGCTTTCTTT. The variable domain in full, completed from reference TRBV11-3 and TRBJ1-1, reads EAGVVQSPRYKIIEKKQPVAFWCNPISGHNTLYWYLQNLGQGPELLIRYENEEAVDDSQLPKDRFSAERLKGVDSTLKIQPAELGDSAVYLCASSARQGAGTEAFFGQGTRLTVV.

The V and J genes are TRBV21-1 and TRBJ2-1; the DNA was not compared with TRBD1, the D call given in the table. TRBV21-1 is a pseudogene. The CDR3 covers 11 residues. This CDR3 reads CANTDYNEQFF. The CDR3 coding sequence is TGTGCCAATACAGATTACAATGAGCAGTTCTTC.

The chain couples TRBV19 to TRBJ1-1; TRBD1 matches 9 bases. V lost 6 bases and J lost 7; bases outside the gene matches: 9. This CDR3 comprises 14 residues. From germline, CDR1 is LNHDA and CDR2 SQIVND (reference sequence). Here the CDR3 reads CASSGQGPSLEAFF. As DNA, the CDR3 is TGTGCCAGTAGCGGACAGGGGCCGTCCCTTGAAGCTTTCTTT.